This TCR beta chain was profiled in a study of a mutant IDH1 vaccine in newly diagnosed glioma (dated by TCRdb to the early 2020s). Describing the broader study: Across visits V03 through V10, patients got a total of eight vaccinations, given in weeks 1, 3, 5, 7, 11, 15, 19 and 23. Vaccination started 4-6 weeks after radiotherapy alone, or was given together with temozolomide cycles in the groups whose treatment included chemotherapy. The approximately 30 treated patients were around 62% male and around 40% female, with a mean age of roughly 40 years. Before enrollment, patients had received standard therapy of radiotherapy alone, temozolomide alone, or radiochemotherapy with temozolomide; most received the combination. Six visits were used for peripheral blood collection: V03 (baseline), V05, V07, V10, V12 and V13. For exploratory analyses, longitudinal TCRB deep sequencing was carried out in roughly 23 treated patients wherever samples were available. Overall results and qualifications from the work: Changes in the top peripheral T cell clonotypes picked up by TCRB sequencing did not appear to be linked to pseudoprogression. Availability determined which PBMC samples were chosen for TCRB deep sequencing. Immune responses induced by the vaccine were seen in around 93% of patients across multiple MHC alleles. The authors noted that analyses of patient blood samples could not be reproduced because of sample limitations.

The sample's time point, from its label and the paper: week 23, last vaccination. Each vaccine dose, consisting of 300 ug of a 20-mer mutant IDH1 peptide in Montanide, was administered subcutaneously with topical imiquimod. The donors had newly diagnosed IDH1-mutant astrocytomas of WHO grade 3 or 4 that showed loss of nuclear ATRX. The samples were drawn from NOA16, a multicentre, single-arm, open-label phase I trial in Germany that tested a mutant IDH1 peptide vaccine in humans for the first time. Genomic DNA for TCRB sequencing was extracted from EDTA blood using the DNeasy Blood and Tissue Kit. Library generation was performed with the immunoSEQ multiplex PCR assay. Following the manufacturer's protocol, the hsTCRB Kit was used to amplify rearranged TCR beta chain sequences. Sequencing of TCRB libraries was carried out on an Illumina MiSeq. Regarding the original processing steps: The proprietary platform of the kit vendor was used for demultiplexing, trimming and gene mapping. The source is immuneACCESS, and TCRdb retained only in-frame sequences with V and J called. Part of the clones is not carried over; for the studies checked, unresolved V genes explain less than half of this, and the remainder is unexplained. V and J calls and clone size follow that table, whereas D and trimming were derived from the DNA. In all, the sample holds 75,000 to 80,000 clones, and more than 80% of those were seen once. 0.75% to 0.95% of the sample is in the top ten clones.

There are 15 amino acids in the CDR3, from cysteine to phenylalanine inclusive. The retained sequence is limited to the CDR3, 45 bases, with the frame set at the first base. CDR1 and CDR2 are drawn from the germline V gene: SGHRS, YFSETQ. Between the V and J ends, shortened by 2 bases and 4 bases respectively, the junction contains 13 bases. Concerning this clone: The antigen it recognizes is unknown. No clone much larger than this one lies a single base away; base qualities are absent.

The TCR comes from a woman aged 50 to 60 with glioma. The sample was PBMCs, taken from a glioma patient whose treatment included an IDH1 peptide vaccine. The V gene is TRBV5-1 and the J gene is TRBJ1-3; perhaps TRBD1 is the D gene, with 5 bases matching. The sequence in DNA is TGCGCCAGCAGCTTTTACGGGACCGAAGGAAACACCATATATTTT. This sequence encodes CASSFYGTEGNTIYF.